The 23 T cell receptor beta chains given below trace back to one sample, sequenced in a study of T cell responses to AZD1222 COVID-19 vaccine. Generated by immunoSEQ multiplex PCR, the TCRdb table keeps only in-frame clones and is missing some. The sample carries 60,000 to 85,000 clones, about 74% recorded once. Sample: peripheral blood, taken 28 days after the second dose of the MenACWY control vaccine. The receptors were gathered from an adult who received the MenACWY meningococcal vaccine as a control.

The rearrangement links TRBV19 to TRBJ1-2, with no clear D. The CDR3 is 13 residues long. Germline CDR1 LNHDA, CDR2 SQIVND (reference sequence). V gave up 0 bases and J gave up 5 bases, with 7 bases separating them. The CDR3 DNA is TGTGCCAGTAGTATAGATACAGAGTATGGCTACACCTTC. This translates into CASSIDTEYGYTF.

The CDR3 reads CASSPRLAGGSTDTQYF. The CDR3 nucleotides read TGTGCCAGCAGCCCCCGACTAGCGGGGGGAAGCACAGATACGCAGTATTTT. The V gene is TRBV9, the J gene TRBJ2-3; 13 bases are shared with TRBD2. The ends lost 4 bases at V and 0 bases at J; junction bases unmatched: 5. The CDR3 covers 17 residues. Germline CDR1 is SGDLS and CDR2 is YYNGEE.

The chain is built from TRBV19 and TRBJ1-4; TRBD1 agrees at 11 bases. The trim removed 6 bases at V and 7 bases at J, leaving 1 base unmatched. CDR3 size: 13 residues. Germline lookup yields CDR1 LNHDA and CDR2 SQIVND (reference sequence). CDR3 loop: CASRGTGGEKLFF. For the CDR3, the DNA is TGTGCCAGTAGAGGGACAGGGGGTGAAAAACTGTTTTTT.

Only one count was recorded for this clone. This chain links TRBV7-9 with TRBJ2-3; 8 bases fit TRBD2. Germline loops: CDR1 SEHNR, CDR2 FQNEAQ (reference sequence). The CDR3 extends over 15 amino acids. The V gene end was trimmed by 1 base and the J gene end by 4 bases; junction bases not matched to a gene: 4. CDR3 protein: CASSLGQRESDTQYF. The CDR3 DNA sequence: TGTGCCAGCAGCTTAGGGCAGCGGGAGTCAGATACGCAGTATTTT.

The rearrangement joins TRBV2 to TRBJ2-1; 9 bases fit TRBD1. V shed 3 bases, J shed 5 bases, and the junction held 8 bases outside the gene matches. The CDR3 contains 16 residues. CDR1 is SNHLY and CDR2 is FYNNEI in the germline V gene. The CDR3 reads CASSDYWTGVNNEQFF. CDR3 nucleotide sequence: TGTGCCAGCAGTGACTATTGGACAGGGGTGAACAATGAGCAGTTCTTC.

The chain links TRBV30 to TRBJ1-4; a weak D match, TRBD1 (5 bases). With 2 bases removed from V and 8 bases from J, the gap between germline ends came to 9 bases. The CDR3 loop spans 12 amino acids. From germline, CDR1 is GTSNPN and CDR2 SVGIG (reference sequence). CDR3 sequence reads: CAWSRQPEKLFF. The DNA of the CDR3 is TGTGCCTGGAGTCGACAGCCCGAAAAACTGTTTTTT.

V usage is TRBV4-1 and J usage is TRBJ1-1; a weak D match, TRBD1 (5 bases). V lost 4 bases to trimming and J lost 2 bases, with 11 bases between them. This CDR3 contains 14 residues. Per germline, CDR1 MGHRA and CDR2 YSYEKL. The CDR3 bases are TGCGCCAGCAGCCCTGGGACCGACAACACTGAAGCTTTCTTT. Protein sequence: CASSPGTDNTEAFF.

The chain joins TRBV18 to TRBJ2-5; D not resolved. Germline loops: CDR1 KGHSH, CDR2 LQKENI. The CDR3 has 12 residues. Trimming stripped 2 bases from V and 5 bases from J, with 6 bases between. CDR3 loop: CASSPMGETQYF. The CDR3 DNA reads TGTGCCAGCTCACCAATGGGCGAGACCCAGTACTTC.

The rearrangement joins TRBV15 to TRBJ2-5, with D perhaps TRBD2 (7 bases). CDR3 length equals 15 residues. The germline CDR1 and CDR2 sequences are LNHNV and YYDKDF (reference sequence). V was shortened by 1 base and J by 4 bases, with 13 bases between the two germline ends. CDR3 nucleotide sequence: TGTGCCACCAGCAGAGGTGGCGGGGGCCTAGAGACCCAGTACTTC. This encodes CATSRGGGGLETQYF.

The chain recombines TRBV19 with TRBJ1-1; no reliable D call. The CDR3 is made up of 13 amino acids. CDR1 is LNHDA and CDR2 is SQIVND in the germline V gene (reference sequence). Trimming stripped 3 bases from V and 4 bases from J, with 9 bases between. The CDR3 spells CASSIKEGTEAFF. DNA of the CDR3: TGTGCCAGTAGTATCAAGGAGGGCACTGAAGCTTTCTTT.

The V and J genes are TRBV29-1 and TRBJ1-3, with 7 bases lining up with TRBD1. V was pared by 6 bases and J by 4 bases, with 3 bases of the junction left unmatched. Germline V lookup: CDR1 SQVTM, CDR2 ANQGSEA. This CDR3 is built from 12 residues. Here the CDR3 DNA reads TGCAGCGTAAGGACAGGCGGAAACACCATATATTTT. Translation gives CSVRTGGNTIYF.

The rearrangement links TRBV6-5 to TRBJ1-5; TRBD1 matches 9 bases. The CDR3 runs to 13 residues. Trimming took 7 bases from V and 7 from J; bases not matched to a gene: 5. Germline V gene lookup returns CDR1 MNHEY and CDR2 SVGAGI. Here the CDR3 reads CASIMGQGQPQHF. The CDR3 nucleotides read TGTGCCAGCATCATGGGACAGGGACAGCCCCAGCATTTT.

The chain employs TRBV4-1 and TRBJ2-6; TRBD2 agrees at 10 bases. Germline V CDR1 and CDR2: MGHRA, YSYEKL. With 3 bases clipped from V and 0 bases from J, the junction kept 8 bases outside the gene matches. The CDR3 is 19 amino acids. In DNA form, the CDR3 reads TGCGCCAGCAGCCACATCGGACTAGCGGATACCTCTGGGGCCAACGTCCTGACTTTC. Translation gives CASSHIGLADTSGANVLTF.

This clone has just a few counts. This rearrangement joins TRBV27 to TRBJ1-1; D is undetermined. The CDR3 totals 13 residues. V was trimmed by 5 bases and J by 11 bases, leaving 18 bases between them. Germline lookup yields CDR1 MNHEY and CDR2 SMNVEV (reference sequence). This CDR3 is CASSPTLQATAFF. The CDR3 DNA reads TGTGCCAGCAGTCCCACGTTGCAGGCCACGGCTTTCTTT.

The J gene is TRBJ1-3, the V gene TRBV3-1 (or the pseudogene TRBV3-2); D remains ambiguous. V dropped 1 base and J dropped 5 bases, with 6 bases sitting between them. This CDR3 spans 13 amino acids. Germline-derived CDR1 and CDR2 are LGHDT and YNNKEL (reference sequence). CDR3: CASSQASRNTIYF. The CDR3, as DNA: TGTGCCAGCAGCCAAGCCTCCCGAAACACCATATATTTT.

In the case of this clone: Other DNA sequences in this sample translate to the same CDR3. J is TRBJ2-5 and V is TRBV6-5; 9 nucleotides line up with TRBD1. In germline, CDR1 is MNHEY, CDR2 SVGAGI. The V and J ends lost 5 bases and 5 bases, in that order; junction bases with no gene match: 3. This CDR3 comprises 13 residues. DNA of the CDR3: TGTGCCAGCAGTACCGGACAGGGGGAGACCCAGTACTTC. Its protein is CASSTGQGETQYF.

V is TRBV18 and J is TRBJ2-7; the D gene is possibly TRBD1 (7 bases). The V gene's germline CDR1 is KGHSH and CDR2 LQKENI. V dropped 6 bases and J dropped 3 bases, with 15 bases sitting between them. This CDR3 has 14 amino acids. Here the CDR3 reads CASSPRQGGYEQYF. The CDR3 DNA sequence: TGTGCCAGCTCCCCCCGACAGGGAGGCTACGAGCAGTACTTC. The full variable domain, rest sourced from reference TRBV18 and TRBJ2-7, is NAGVMQNPRHLVRRRGQEARLRCSPMKGHSHVYWYRQLPEEGLKFMVYLQKENIIDESGMPKERFSAEFPKEGPSILRIQQVVRGDSAAYFCASSPRQGGYEQYFGPGTRLTVT.

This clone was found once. CDR3 residues: CASSVREDTGELFF. The CDR3 DNA is TGTGCCAGCAGTGTACGAGAGGACACCGGGGAGCTGTTTTTT. The chain carries TRBV2 and TRBJ2-2, with D unresolved. V was trimmed by 4 bases and J by 3 bases, leaving 9 bases between them. The CDR3 is 14 residues long. Germline loops: CDR1 SNHLY, CDR2 FYNNEI.

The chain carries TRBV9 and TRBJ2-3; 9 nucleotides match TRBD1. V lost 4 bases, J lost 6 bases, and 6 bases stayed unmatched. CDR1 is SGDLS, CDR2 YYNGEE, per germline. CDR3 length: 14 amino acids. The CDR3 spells CASSPDRGTDTQYF. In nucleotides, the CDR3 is TGTGCCAGCAGCCCCGACAGGGGGACGGATACGCAGTATTTT.

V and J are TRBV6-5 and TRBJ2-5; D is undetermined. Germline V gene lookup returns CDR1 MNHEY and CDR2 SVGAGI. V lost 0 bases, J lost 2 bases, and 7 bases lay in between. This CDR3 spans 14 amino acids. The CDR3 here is CASSYSNSQETQYF. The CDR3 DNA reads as TGTGCCAGCAGTTACTCTAACAGTCAAGAGACCCAGTACTTC.

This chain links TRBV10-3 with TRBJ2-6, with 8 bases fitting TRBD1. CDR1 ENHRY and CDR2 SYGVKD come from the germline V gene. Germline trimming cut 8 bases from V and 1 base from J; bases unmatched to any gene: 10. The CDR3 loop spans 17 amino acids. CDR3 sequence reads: CAISPGQAPSGANVLTF. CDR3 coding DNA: TGTGCCATCTCGCCGGGACAGGCCCCATCTGGGGCCAACGTCCTGACTTTC.

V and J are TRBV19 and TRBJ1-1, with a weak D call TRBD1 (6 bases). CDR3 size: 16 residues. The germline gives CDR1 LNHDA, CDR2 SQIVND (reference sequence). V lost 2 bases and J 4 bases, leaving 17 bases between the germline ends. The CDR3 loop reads CASSITVGGGITEAFF. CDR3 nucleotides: TGTGCCAGTAGTATAACGGTGGGAGGGGGTATCACTGAAGCTTTCTTT.

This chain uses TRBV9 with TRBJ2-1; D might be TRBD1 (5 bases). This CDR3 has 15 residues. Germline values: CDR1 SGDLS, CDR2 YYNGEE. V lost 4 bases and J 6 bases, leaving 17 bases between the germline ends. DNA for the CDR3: TGTGCCAGCAGCCCAGAAGGGGCCAGAATCAATGAGCAGTTCTTC. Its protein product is CASSPEGARINEQFF.